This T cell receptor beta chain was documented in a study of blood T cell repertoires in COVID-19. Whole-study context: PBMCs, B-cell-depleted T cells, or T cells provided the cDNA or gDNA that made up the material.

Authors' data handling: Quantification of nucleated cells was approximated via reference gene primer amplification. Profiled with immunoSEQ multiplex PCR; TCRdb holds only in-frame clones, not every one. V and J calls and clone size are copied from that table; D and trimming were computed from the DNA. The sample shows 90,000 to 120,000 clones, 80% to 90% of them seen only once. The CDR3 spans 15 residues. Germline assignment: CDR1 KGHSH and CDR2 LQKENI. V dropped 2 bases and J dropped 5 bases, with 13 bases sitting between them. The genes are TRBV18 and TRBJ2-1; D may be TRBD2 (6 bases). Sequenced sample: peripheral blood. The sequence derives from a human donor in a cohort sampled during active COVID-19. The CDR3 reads CASSPRRERNNEQFF. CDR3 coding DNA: TGTGCCAGCTCACCAAGGAGGGAGCGTAACAATGAGCAGTTCTTC.